The clone carrying this TCR beta chain has just a few counts. Attachment of unique molecular identifiers to individual cDNA molecules was performed. MiXCR, applied by TCRdb to the 5' RACE reads, yields one record per CDR3 protein. The sample carries roughly 80,000 distinct CDR3 sequences, over 9% recorded once. These data originate in a study of early T cells in non-severe SARS-CoV-2 infection. V was trimmed by 0 bases and J by 6 bases, leaving 9 bases between them. The CDR3 runs to 14 residues. The germline V gene encodes CDR1 SGHDN and CDR2 FVKESK. The rearrangement joins TRBV14 to TRBJ2-4; perhaps TRBD1 as D (5 bases). Sequences were derived from whole blood, sampled at baseline. This TCR was sampled from an adult who was a healthcare worker with PCR-confirmed SARS-CoV-2 infection or an uninfected control (not recorded which). Written as DNA, the CDR3 is TGTGCCAGCAGCCAAGACAGGGAAGCAAACATTCAGTACTTC. It is translated as CASSQDREANIQYF.